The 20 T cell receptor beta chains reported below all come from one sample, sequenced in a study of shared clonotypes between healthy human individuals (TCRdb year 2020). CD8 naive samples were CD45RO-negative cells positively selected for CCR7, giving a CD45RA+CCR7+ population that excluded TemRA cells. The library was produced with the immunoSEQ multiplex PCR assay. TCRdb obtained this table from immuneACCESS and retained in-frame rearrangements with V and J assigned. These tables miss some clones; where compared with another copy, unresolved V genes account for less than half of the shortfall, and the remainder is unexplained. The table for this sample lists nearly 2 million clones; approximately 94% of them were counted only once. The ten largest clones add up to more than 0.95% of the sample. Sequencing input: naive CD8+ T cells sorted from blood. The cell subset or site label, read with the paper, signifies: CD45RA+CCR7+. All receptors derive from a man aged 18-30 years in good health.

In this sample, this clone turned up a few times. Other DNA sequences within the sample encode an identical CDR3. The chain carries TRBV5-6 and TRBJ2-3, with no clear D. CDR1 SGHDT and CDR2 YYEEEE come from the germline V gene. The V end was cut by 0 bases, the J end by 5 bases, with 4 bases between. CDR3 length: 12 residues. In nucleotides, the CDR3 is TGTGCCAGCAGCTTGGGGGAAGATACGCAGTATTTT. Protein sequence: CASSLGEDTQYF.

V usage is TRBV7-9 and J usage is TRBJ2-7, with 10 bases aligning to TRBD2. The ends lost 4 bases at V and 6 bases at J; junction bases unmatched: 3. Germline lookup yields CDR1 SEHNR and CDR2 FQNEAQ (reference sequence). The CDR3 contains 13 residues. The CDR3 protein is CASSSIAGGEQYF. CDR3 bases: TGTGCCAGCAGCTCTATAGCGGGAGGCGAGCAGTACTTC.

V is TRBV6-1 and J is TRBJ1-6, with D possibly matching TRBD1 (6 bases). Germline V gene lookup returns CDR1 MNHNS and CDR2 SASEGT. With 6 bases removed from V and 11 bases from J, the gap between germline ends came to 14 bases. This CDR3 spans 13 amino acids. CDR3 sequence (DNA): TGTGCCAGCAGCTCCGACGGGGGCACACCCCTCCACTTT. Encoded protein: CASSSDGGTPLHF.

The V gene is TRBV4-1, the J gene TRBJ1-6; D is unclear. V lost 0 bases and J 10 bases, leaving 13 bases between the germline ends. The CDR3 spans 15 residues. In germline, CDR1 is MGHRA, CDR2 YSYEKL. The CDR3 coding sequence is TGCGCCAGCAGCCAAGATTTGGCAGGCAAATCACCCCTCCACTTT. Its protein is CASSQDLAGKSPLHF.

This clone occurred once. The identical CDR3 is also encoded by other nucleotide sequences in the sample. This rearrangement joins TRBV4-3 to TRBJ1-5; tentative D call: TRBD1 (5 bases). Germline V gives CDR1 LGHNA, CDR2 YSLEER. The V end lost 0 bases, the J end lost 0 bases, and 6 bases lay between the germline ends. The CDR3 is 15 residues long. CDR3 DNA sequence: TGCGCCAGCAGCCAAGATGGGGGTAGCAATCAGCCCCAGCATTTT. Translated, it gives CASSQDGGSNQPQHF.

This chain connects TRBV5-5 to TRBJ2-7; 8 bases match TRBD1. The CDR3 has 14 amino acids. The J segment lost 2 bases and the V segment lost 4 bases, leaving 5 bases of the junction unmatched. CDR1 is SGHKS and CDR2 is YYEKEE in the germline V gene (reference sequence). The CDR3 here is CASSDYRGAYEQYF. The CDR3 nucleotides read TGTGCCAGCAGCGACTACAGGGGGGCCTACGAGCAGTACTTC.

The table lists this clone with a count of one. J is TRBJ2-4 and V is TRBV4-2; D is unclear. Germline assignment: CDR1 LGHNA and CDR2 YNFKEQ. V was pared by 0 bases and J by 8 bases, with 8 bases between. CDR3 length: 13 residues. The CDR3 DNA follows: TGTGCCAGCAGCCAAGAGCCTAGAGACATTCAGTACTTC. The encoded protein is CASSQEPRDIQYF.

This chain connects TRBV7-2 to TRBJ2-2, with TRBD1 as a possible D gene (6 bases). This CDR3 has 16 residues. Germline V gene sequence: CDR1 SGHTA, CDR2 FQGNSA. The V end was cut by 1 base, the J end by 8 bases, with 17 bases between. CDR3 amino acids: CASSLVGHLRVGELFF. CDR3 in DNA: TGTGCCAGCAGCTTAGTGGGACACCTACGGGTAGGGGAGCTGTTTTTT.

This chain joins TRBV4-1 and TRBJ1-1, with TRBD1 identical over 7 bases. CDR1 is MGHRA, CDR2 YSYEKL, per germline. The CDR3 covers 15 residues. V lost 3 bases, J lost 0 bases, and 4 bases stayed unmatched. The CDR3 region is CASSHAGGMNTEAFF. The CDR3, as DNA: TGCGCCAGCAGCCACGCAGGGGGGATGAACACTGAAGCTTTCTTT.

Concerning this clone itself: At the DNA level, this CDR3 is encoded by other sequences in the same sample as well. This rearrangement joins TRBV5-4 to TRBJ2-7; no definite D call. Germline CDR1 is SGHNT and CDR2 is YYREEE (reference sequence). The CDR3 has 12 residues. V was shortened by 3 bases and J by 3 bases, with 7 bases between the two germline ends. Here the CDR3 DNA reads TGTGCCAGCAGCTCTGACGGCTACGAGCAGTACTTC. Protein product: CASSSDGYEQYF.

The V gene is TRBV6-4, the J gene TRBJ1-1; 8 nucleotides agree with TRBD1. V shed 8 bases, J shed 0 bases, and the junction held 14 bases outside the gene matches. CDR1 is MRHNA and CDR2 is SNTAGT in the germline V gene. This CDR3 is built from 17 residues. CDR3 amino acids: CASFEGRGRCLNTEAFF. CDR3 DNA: TGTGCCAGCTTTGAAGGCAGGGGGCGCTGTCTGAACACTGAAGCTTTCTTT.

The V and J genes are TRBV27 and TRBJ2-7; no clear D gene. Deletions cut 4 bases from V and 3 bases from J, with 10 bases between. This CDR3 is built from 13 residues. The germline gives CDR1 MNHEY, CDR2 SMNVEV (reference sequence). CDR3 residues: CASSSRVHYEQYF. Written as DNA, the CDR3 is TGTGCCAGCAGTTCCCGGGTGCACTACGAGCAGTACTTC.

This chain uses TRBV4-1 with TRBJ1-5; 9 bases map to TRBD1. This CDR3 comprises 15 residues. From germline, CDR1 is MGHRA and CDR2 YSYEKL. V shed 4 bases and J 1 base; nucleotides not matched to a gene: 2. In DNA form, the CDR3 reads TGCGCCAGCAGCCCGGACAGGGGAAGCAATCAGCCCCAGCATTTT. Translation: CASSPDRGSNQPQHF.

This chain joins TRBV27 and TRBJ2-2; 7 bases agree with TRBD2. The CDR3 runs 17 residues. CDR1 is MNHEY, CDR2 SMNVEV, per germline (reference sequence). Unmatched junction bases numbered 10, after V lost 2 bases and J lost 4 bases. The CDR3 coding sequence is TGTGCCAGCAGTTTAATTGCGGGAGCAGTCGGCACCGGGGAGCTGTTTTTT. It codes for CASSLIAGAVGTGELFF.

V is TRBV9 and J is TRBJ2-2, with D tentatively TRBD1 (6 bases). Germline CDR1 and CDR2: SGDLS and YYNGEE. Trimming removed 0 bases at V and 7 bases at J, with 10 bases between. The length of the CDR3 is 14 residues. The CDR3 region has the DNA TGTGCCAGCAGCGTAGAGGGGGAACGCGGGGAGCTGTTTTTT. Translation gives CASSVEGERGELFF.

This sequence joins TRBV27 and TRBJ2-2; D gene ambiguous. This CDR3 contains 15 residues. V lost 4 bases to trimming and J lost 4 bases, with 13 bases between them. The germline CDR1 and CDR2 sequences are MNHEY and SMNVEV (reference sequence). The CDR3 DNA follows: TGTGCCAGCAGTTCAAGGGTTGTCGGCACCGGGGAGCTGTTTTTT. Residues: CASSSRVVGTGELFF.

CDR3 amino acids: CASSGRSYEQYF. The CDR3 bases are TGTGCCAGCAGTGGCCGCTCCTACGAGCAGTACTTC. This chain links TRBV6-5 with TRBJ2-7; D not resolved. V dropped 5 bases and J dropped 0 bases, with 5 bases sitting between them. This CDR3 comprises 12 residues. Germline V gene data show CDR1 as MNHEY and CDR2 as SVGAGI.

CDR3 region: CASSLTSGYEQYF. In nucleotides, the CDR3 is TGTGCCAGCAGTTTAACTAGTGGGTACGAGCAGTACTTC. V is TRBV28 and J is TRBJ2-7; the D gene is possibly TRBD2 (5 bases). This CDR3 has 13 residues. Trimming stripped 2 bases from V and 4 bases from J, with 9 bases between. Germline V gives CDR1 MDHEN, CDR2 SYDVKM.

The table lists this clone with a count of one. The CDR3 is CASSESWDTYTGELFF. CDR3 sequence (DNA): TGCGCCAGCAGTGAGTCCTGGGACACTTACACCGGGGAGCTGTTTTTT. The chain recombines TRBV10-1 with TRBJ2-2, with D maybe TRBD1 (6 bases). V was trimmed by 0 bases and J by 3 bases, leaving 11 bases between them. CDR3 length: 16 amino acids. CDR1 is WNHNN, CDR2 SYGVQD, per germline (reference sequence).

CDR3 sequence reads: CASSQEFATSGSYEQYF. In DNA, the CDR3 is TGCGCCAGCAGCCAAGAGTTCGCGACTAGCGGTTCCTACGAGCAGTACTTC. The rearrangement joins TRBV4-1 to TRBJ2-7; 9 bases line up with TRBD2. The CDR3 totals 17 residues. Germline values: CDR1 MGHRA, CDR2 YSYEKL. The V segment lost 0 bases and the J segment 1 base; nucleotides outside the gene matches: 7.